This T cell receptor beta chain derives from a study of cytomegalovirus exposure and HLA in healthy donors. General study points: The study dropped some indistinguishable V segments, TRBV6-2 and TRBV6-3 among them. Earlier analysis found most TCR beta V segments productive about 87% or about 30% of the time. Sequencing artifact likely explains a cluster of highly shared sequence variants. Presence/absence analyses rested on an assumption that sequencing depth was roughly uniform across donors.

Concerning this clone itself: Its target is not known.

V lost 2 bases, J lost 4 bases, and 8 bases stayed unmatched. Germline V lookup: CDR1 MGHRA, CDR2 YSYEKL. CDR3 length: 16 amino acids. PCR was performed using 60 Vbeta and 13 Jbeta primers. Repertoires were generated with immunoSEQ multiplex PCR, while TCRdb's copy carries only in-frame clones and drops some. Of around 150,000 clones in the sample, roughly 85% were seen once. This clonotype was obtained from a woman in her twenties or thirties in good health and CMV-seronegative. Input material: PBMCs. This chain joins TRBV4-1 and TRBJ1-5, with TRBD1 matching over 7 bases. Written as DNA, the CDR3 is TGCGCCAGCAGCCAATACTGGGACAGCCAAAATCAGCCCCAGCATTTT. It translates to CASSQYWDSQNQPQHF.